Sequencing of this T cell receptor (beta chain) was carried out in a study of blood T cell repertoires in COVID-19. Unmatched junction bases numbered 6, after V lost 6 bases and J lost 6 bases. Germline-derived CDR1 and CDR2 are KGHSH and LQKENI. There are 13 residues in the CDR3. Assay used: immunoSEQ multiplex PCR; TCRdb lists only in-frame clones, some missing. The repertoire holds roughly 180,000 clones, with around 85% as singletons. This rearrangement joins TRBV18 to TRBJ1-2; 8 bases are shared with TRBD1. Source material: peripheral blood. The sequence was obtained from a man in his sixties or seventies with active or convalescent COVID-19. CDR3 nucleotides: TGTGCCAGCTCCCTGGGACAGGCCGATGGCTACACCTTC. Its translation: CASSLGQADGYTF.